The entry below describes one T cell receptor beta chain. Profiled with immunoSEQ multiplex PCR; TCRdb holds only in-frame clones, not every one. The sample contains approximately 100,000 clones, 85% to 90% of which appear only once. This entry belongs to a study of control samples from healthy donors and cancer patients. CDR3 length: 14 residues. Germline V gives CDR1 SGHNT, CDR2 YYREEE (reference sequence). Trimming stripped 3 bases from V and 5 bases from J, with 15 bases between. The chain uses TRBV5-4 and TRBJ2-7, with D unclear. The source material was PBMCs. The TCR was taken from a man aged 55 to 70 with lung cancer. CDR3 amino acids: CASSSKDGIDEQYF. In DNA, the CDR3 is TGTGCCAGCAGCTCAAAGGACGGAATAGACGAGCAGTACTTC.